This T cell receptor (beta chain) was profiled in a study of blood T cells in healthy people across ages. Study as a whole: Roughly one uniquely barcoded beta molecule per two T cells was captured.

Concerning this clonotype itself: Its antigen is unidentified.

Notes on the study in general: Unknown donor CMV status possibly confounded expanded clonotype changes.

Per germline, CDR1 SEHNR and CDR2 FQNEAQ (reference sequence). V was cut by 8 bases and J by 3 bases, with 17 bases left in between. CDR3 length equals 14 residues. Together with a sample-barcoded 5' primer, a J-beta primer mix was included in a second PCR lasting about 6 to 11 cycles. Researchers report that a template-switch adaptor with 12 random nucleotides tagged each cDNA molecule. From the 5' RACE reads, TCRdb called clonotypes with MiXCR, one entry per CDR3 protein. Among 800,000 or so distinct CDR3 sequences listed, 60% to 80% were seen once. Sequencing used blood. The source of this sequence is a young man in good health. This chain connects TRBV7-9 to TRBJ2-7, with D perhaps assigned TRBD1 or TRBD2 (7 bases each). The CDR3 coding sequence is TGTGCCAGCTCAGGGGGGGCAGGGGGCTACGAGCAGTACTTC. Protein product: CASSGGAGGYEQYF.